This T cell receptor (beta chain) was identified during a study of blood T cell repertoires in COVID-19 (dated by TCRdb to the early 2020s). A note on the overall study: The collaborator samples originated in the United States, Italy and Spain and spanned the acute and convalescent phases of COVID-19. The repertoires were released in a freely available public database meant as a resource for research on the immune response to SARS-CoV-2. Samples were obtained from the ongoing ImmuneRACE study (first 160 participants) and from over a thousand subjects provided by 6 global collaborators. Subjects who had been exposed to COVID-19, were actively infected with it, or had recovered from it provided the deeply sampled blood TCRbeta repertoires that made up the dataset. A de-identified subject ID, COVID-19 status, age in years and sex were almost always included in the sample metadata. HLA class I and class II types, where available, came from metadata supplied by the sample provider rather than from assay-based typing. The material from the prospective study consisted of cDNA or gDNA derived from T cells, B-cell-depleted T cells, or PBMCs.

The study at large found these results: The quantity of clinical and demographic metadata differed by source and by participant and was supplied without curation.

In the case of this clone: The target of this receptor is not known. No per-base quality is available; no much larger clone lies one base away.

The immunoSEQ Assay, a bias-controlled multiplex PCR, was used to amplify TCRbeta CDR3 regions from genomic DNA. Per the source publication's procedure: Within the assay, amplification of reference gene primers was used to estimate how many nucleated cells each sample contained. To quantify the absolute abundance of each unique TCRbeta CDR3 rearrangement, sequence reads were collapsed and filtered. For each sample, productive Simpson clonality was calculated as the square root of Simpson's diversity index across productive rearrangements. TCRdb holds this immuneACCESS table with in-frame rearrangements only. Some clones are missing; in checked studies, unresolved V genes explain under half, and the rest has no known cause. D and trimming were read from the DNA, whereas the V and J calls and clone size are those reported in that table. In all, the sample holds roughly 160,000 clones, and more than 65% of those were seen once. Roughly 18% of the sample is held by the ten biggest clonotypes.

Participants in the prospective study were aged roughly 18 to 89 years, lived in 20 to 30 United States geographic areas, and enrolled through a virtual design. Cohort assignment in the prospective study relied on participant-reported clinical history from a screening survey and a study questionnaire. Recovered participants in ImmuneRACE Cohort 3 were defined as having two consecutive negative NP/OP PCR tests, clearance from a healthcare professional, or resolution of symptoms. In the prospective study, mobile phlebotomists collected whole blood, serum and a nasopharyngeal or oropharyngeal swab from each participant. Participants in the prospective study had the option to provide additional blood draws and questionnaires over a roughly two-month period. Prospective study blood samples were shipped either frozen or at room temperature before DNA extraction. This receptor was identified in a man in his sixties who had recovered from COVID-19. Sequencing input: PBMCs or T cells enriched from blood (not recorded which).

This receptor has the CDR3 CASSWGTGFEQYF. Read as DNA, the sequence is TGCGCCAGCAGCTGGGGGACAGGGTTCGAGCAGTACTTC. Rearrangement joined TRBV5-1 to TRBJ2-7, and 9 junction bases match TRBD1. CDR1 and CDR2, per the germline V gene, are SGHRS and YFSETQ. There are 13 amino acids in the CDR3, from cysteine to phenylalanine inclusive. Just CDR3 DNA is preserved here, 39 bases in frame from base 1. At the junction V is shortened by 3 bases and J by 6 bases; bases outside the gene matches: 4. The entire variable domain, with the stretches around the CDR3 drawn from the reference TRBV5-1 and TRBJ2-7 proteins, is KAGVTQTPRYLIKTRGQQVTLSCSPISGHRSVSWYQQTPGQGLQFLFEYFSETQRNKGNFPGRFSGRQFSNSRSEMNVSTLELGDSALYLCASSWGTGFEQYFGPGTRLTVT.